The 12 T cell receptor beta chains listed next were all sequenced from one sample in a study of regulatory T cells in long-lasting Graves disease. Time point given: persistent/refractory GD, antithyroid drugs over 5 years with positive TRAb. Extracted RNA from PBMCs served as the source of the TCR library. With iRepertoire HTBI primers and Arm-PCR of CDR3 regions, TCR beta libraries were built. TCRdb independently ran MiXCR on the multiplex PCR reads; one entry per CDR3 protein. The sample holds a few hundred thousand distinct CDR3 sequences; 22% are singletons and the top ten take more than 50%. The starting material was peripheral blood mononuclear cells (PBMCs), obtained when the disease was refractory, from a patient treated with antithyroid drugs. The receptors here all came from a female donor with Graves disease.

This clonotype appeared many times. V usage is TRBV28 and J usage is TRBJ2-7; 11 bases are shared with TRBD2. The CDR3 totals 16 residues. With V trimmed by 1 base and J by 2 bases, 4 bases remained unmatched. From germline, CDR1 is MDHEN and CDR2 SYDVKM. In DNA form, the CDR3 reads TGTGCCAGCAGTTTATCGAGTAGCGGGAGGGCCTACGAGCAGTACTTC. Its translation: CASSLSSSGRAYEQYF.

This clonotype was picked up a small number of times. The chain employs TRBV7-2 and TRBJ2-7, with 10 bases lining up with TRBD2. This CDR3 has 16 amino acids. Unmatched junction bases numbered 5, after V lost 1 base and J lost 2 bases. Per germline, CDR1 SGHTA and CDR2 FQGNSA. CDR3 nucleotide sequence: TGTGCCAGCAGCTTAGAACCTAGCGGGGGAACCTACGAGCAGTACTTC. This gives the protein CASSLEPSGGTYEQYF.

The chain is built from TRBV7-8 and TRBJ2-2; D gene ambiguous. The CDR3 loop spans 12 amino acids. From germline, CDR1 is SGHVS and CDR2 FQNEAQ. V was shortened by 0 bases and J by 7 bases, with 3 bases between the two germline ends. The CDR3 DNA reads TGTGCCAGCAGCTTAGCGAACGGGGAGCTGTTTTTT. The encoded protein is CASSLANGELFF.

This clonotype was observed a handful of times. The CDR3, as DNA: TGTGCCAGCAGTTTCCGGGCAGCGTTTTCTTCACCCCTCCACTTT. This translates into CASSFRAAFSSPLHF. The chain links TRBV28 to TRBJ1-6; the D is unclear. Germline CDR1 is MDHEN and CDR2 is SYDVKM. Between the trimmed V and J ends, which lost 3 bases and 9 bases, there was a span of 15 bases. The length of the CDR3 is 15 residues.

The chain employs TRBV6-1 and TRBJ2-1, with 11 bases lining up with TRBD2. V lost 6 bases to trimming and J lost 5 bases; unmatched junction nucleotides: 9. This CDR3 spans 16 amino acids. The germline gives CDR1 MNHNS, CDR2 SASEGT. The CDR3 DNA reads as TGTGCCAGCAGATCCTTTAGCGGGAGGGCCGACAATGAGCAGTTCTTC. Protein: CASRSFSGRADNEQFF.

The table lists this clonotype with many counts. The genes are TRBV2 and TRBJ1-2, with D possibly being TRBD1 (5 bases). This CDR3 is built from 10 residues. V lost 6 bases, J lost 7 bases, and 6 bases lay in between. CDR1 and CDR2 from the germline V gene are SNHLY and FYNNEI. CDR3 in DNA: TGTGCCAGCAGGGGGCTTGGCTACACCTTC. It is translated as CASRGLGYTF.

CDR3 in DNA: TGTGCCAGCAGTGCGGGGGTGTATGCGCCCCAGCATTTT. It codes for CASSAGVYAPQHF. The chain employs TRBV27 and TRBJ1-5; TRBD1 might be the D (5 bases). In germline, CDR1 is MNHEY, CDR2 SMNVEV (reference sequence). V lost 5 bases and J 9 bases, leaving 14 bases between the germline ends. This CDR3 region has 13 residues.

Only a few counts were recorded for this clonotype. The V call is TRBV6-5, the J call TRBJ1-1, with a weak D call TRBD1 (6 bases). Per the germline V gene, CDR1 is MNHEY and CDR2 is SVGAGI. The ends were cut back, 0 bases at V and 6 bases at J, with 11 bases in the middle. The CDR3 runs 14 residues. The CDR3 nucleotides are TGTGCCAGCAGTTACTCAGGGGGAGGACCTGAAGCTTTCTTT. It is translated as CASSYSGGGPEAFF.

This clonotype was counted at least ten times. This chain links TRBV7-8 with TRBJ2-2; 9 bases agree with TRBD1. J was trimmed by 8 bases and V by 5 bases; bases with no gene match: 12. Per germline, CDR1 SGHVS and CDR2 FQNEAQ. This CDR3 spans 16 amino acids. Here the CDR3 DNA reads TGTGCCAGCAGCCCCATAGGGGGGGACAGGGTTGGGGAGCTGTTTTTT. Protein: CASSPIGGDRVGELFF. Together with reference TRBV7-8 and TRBJ2-2, the CDR3 gives the full variable domain: GAGVSQSPRYKVAKRGQDVALRCDPISGHVSLFWYQQALGQGPEFLTYFQNEAQLDKSGLPSDRFFAERPEGSVSTLKIQRTQQEDSAVYLCASSPIGGDRVGELFFGEGSRLTVL.

V gene TRBV4-1 combines with J gene TRBJ1-4; unclear D gene. V lost 4 bases and J 0 bases, leaving 6 bases between the germline ends. The CDR3 runs 14 residues. Germline values: CDR1 MGHRA, CDR2 YSYEKL. For the CDR3, the DNA is TGCGCCAGCAGCCCCGGGACAACTAATGAAAAACTGTTTTTT. It is translated as CASSPGTTNEKLFF.

The chain links TRBV27 to TRBJ1-2; possibly TRBD1 for D (5 bases). V lost 6 bases and J lost 1, with 9 bases in between. Germline CDR1 reads MNHEY; CDR2 reads SMNVEV (reference sequence). This CDR3 has 13 amino acids. The CDR3 DNA follows: TGTGCCAGCAGGATAGGACATAACTATGGCTACACCTTC. Its protein is CASRIGHNYGYTF.

The chain is built from TRBV2 and TRBJ2-3; D is undetermined. Germline lookup yields CDR1 SNHLY and CDR2 FYNNEI. This CDR3 region has 13 residues. The V end lost 1 base, the J end lost 2 bases, and 4 bases lay between the germline ends. CDR3 region: CASSEDPTDTQYF. The CDR3 bases are TGTGCCAGCAGTGAAGACCCCACAGATACGCAGTATTTT.